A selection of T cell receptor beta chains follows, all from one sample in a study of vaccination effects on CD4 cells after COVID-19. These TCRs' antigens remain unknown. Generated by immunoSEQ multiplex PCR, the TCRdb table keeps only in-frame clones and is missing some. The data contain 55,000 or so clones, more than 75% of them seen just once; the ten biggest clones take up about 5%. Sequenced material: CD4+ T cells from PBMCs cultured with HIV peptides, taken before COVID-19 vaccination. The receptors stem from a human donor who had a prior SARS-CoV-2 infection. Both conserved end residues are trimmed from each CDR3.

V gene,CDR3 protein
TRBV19,ASSTQGSSYGYT
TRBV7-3,ASSLNREGRVNEQF
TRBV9,ASSPLGLATYEQY
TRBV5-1,ASSLGRTGRRSWDTEAF
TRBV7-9,ASSLGLAGATDTQY
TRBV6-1,ASSDQGPPWDEQF
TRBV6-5,ASSPQGGEAIQY
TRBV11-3,ASSADFYNSPLH
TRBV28,ASSQIQGSSTDTQY
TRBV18,ASSPRGVPRSGEKLF
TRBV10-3,ATVQGLSNQPQH
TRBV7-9,ASSPRGRGYGYT
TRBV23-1,ASSQFPIAGAYNEQF
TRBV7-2,ASSLVGNTIY
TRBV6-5,ASRWTGRTNGYT
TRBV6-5,ASSTRENYGYT
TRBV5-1,ASSFLPEGQTDTQY
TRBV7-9,ASNLIAGGPADTQY
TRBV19,ASRGTDNYGYT
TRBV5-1,ASSPLRGSYEQY
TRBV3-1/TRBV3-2,ASSSLGSPLH
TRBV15,ATSIAGGAYNEQF
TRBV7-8,ASSLFGTQNTEAF
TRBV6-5,ASSYSWGLDTEAF
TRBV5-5,ASSVDGEVRRETQY
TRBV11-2,ASSSPWDGKNTEAF
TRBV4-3,ASSQGTSGSLVTDTQY
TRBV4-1,ASSQLRDIGEKLF
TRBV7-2,ASSLEVGAQY
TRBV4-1,ASSQQGYTSTDTQY
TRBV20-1,SANPLTEAF
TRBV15,ATSPWGGSVYEQY
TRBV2,ASSATSSTDTQY
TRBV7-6,ASSLAKGLAGFYNEQF
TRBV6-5,ASSYLTGLLTGELF
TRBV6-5,ASSYGGLMNTEAF
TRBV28,ASSLGVGAINGYT
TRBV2,ASRDRGHYGYT
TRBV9,ASSRTSGTSTDTQY
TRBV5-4,ASSLTGGFSYEQY
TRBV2,ASNEGQGAAQPQH
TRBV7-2,ASSGIRGPLTEAF
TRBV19,ASSLRDYGYT
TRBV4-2,ASSLEATGGNQPQH
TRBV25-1,ASSADGQGGNSPLH
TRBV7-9,ASSPLGGVSNTEAF
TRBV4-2,ASSQDLAGSYEQY
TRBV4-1,ASSRSGLADTDTQY
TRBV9,ASSVAGGANTGELF
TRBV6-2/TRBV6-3,ASSYSRQETQY